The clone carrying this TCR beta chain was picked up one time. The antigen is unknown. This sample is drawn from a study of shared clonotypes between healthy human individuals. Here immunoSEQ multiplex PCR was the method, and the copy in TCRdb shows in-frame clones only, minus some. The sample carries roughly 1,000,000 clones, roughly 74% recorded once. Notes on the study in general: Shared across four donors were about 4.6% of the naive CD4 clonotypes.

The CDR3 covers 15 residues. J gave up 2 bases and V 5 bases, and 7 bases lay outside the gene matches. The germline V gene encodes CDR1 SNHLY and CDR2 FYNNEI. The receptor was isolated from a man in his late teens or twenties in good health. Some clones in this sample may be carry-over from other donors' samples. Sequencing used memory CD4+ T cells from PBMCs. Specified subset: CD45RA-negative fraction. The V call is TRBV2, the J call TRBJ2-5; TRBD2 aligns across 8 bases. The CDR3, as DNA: TGTGCCAGCAGTTCGGGGGGGACGGGTCAAGAGACCCAGTACTTC. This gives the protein CASSSGGTGQETQYF.